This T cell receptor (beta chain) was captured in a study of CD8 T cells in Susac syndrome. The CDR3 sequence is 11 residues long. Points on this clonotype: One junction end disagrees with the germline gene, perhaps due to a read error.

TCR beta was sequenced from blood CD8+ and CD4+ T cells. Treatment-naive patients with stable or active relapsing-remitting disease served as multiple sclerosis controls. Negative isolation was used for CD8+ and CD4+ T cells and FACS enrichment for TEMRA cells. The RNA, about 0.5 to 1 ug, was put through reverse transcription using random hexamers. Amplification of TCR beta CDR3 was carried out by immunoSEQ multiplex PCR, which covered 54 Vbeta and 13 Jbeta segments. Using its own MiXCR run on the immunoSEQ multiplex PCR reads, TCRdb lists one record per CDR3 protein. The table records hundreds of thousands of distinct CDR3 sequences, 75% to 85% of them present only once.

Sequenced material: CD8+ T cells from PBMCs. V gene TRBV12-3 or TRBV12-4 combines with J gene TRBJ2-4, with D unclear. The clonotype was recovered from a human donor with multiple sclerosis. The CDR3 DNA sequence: TGTGCCAGCAGTTCGCTATTGGGGTCGGCTTTC. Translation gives CASSSLLGSAF.